This TCR beta chain stems from a study of shared clonotypes between healthy human individuals. Per the germline V gene, CDR1 is KGHSH and CDR2 is LQKENI. This CDR3 contains 14 residues. Trimming removed 4 bases from V and 8 bases from J; junction bases left unmatched: 4. Sequenced by immunoSEQ multiplex PCR; TCRdb stores in-frame clones only, minus some. The table lists 2.3 million or so clones, approximately 93% of them singletons. The receptor comes from a man aged 18 to 30 in good health. Some clones in this sample may be carry-over from other donors' samples. V and J are TRBV18 and TRBJ2-1; TRBD2 aligns across 11 bases. Sequenced material: naive CD4+ T cells from PBMCs. The subset: CD45RA+ positively selected. CDR3 bases: TGTGCCAGCTCACTAGCGGGAGGGATGGATGAGCAGTTCTTC. Protein: CASSLAGGMDEQFF.